A selection of T cell receptor beta chains follows, all from one sample in a study of blood T cell repertoires in COVID-19. Measured with immunoSEQ multiplex PCR; TCRdb has only the in-frame clones, and not every one. The sample lists fewer than 400,000 clones, about 86% occurring once. The sequenced sample was peripheral blood. The receptor source for this set is a man aged 25 to 40 with active or convalescent COVID-19. Each CDR3 is given without its conserved first and last residue. Only some rows state a clone size, as once, few, many or a class for expanded clones.

cdr3_length	v_call	clone_size	j_call	cdr3_aa
13	TRBV5-6	-	TRBJ1-2	ASSSRTGGSYGYT
11	TRBV21-1	-	TRBJ2-1	ASSHRDIPEQF
10	TRBV19	-	TRBJ1-2	ASRNRDYGYT
11	TRBV5-4	-	TRBJ2-5	ASSLSGGETQY
15	TRBV27	-	TRBJ1-6	ASRDRAISSYNSPLH
12	TRBV6-6	-	TRBJ1-5	ASSRTVSNQPQH
11	TRBV29-1	-	TRBJ1-1	SGRPPGDTEAF
12	TRBV6-1	-	TRBJ2-3	ASSEKQGTDTQY
15	TRBV3-1/TRBV3-2	-	TRBJ2-2	ASSRIRVFGSGGELF
14	TRBV19	-	TRBJ1-5	ASSSLRDTSNQPQH
10	TRBV12-5	-	TRBJ2-7	ASGRDKYEQY
14	TRBV18	-	TRBJ2-7	ASSPLTGGFIYEQY
14	TRBV7-6	-	TRBJ1-5	ASSLSGTGSNQPQH
15	TRBV7-9	-	TRBJ2-2	ASSLGGGVYSTGELF
12	TRBV5-1	-	TRBJ2-7	ASSPLLGGDEQY
11	TRBV7-9	-	TRBJ1-1	ASSLEGASEAF
14	TRBV7-2	-	TRBJ2-1	ASRPPGLAVYNEQF
10	TRBV6-2/TRBV6-3	-	TRBJ2-7	ASSYSAGEQY
11	TRBV12-5	-	TRBJ2-7	ASGLSGSYEQY
11	TRBV9	few	TRBJ2-6	ASSVGAANVLT
13	TRBV6-1	-	TRBJ1-2	ASSEGSGGIYGYT
12	TRBV2	-	TRBJ2-3	ASKRAEHTDTQY
14	TRBV18	few	TRBJ2-7	ASSPPITTSGYEQY
13	TRBV7-2	-	TRBJ2-5	ASSRGFPYQETQY
12	TRBV6-5	few	TRBJ2-1	ASSTSGRYNEQF
11	TRBV6-1	-	TRBJ1-5	ASSDRRQGAQH
16	TRBV3-1/TRBV3-2	-	TRBJ2-3	ASSQVRTSGGSTDTQY
12	TRBV29-1	-	TRBJ2-2	SVPGLAATGELF
12	TRBV4-3	-	TRBJ1-4	ASSPGTGRPKLF
11	TRBV11-2	many	TRBJ1-1	ASTRDRVSRLV
12	TRBV9	few	TRBJ2-3	ASSVDGFTDTQY
11	TRBV27	-	TRBJ2-5	ASSAQGAETQY
12	TRBV6-5	-	TRBJ2-2	ASSRGGVTGELF
12	TRBV3-1/TRBV3-2	once	TRBJ2-3	ASSHRTGGDTQY
13	TRBV18	-	TRBJ1-5	ASSPDINSNQPQH
12	TRBV7-3	-	TRBJ2-1	ASSLTATYNEQF
8	TRBV30	-	TRBJ1-1	GLGPGEAF
14	TRBV25-1	-	TRBJ2-7	ASSGRAGPIPYEQY
14	TRBV18	-	TRBJ2-1	ASSPGLAGVMGEQF
12	TRBV20-1	-	TRBJ1-6	SASSGTGGSPLH
14	TRBV7-2	-	TRBJ2-1	ASSSQPSGGPNEQF
12	TRBV24-1	-	TRBJ2-3	ATSARGDTDTQY
11	TRBV5-8	-	TRBJ2-2	ASSLQGPGELF
12	TRBV6-2/TRBV6-3	-	TRBJ1-2	ASSYSTASYGYT
13	TRBV28	-	TRBJ1-6	ASSFVFSYNSPLH